Presented here are 11 T cell receptor beta chains from one specimen sequenced in a study of blood T cell repertoires in COVID-19. The method was immunoSEQ multiplex PCR; TCRdb's version includes in-frame clones alone and lacks a portion of them. The table has tens of thousands of clones, more than 75% seen once. Sequenced sample: peripheral blood. Source of these receptors: a woman aged 65 to 85 with acute or convalescent COVID-19.

This clone has just one count. This chain connects TRBV19 to TRBJ2-5; perhaps TRBD1 as D (6 bases). V lost 4 bases, J lost 2 bases, and 8 bases lay in between. Germline loops: CDR1 LNHDA, CDR2 SQIVND (reference sequence). The CDR3 is 13 residues long. CDR3 region: CASSRQVQETQYF. CDR3 bases: TGTGCCAGTAGTAGACAGGTTCAAGAGACCCAGTACTTC.

The chain's CDR3 is CASRLVGSGGPTNTGELFF. The CDR3 nucleotides read TGTGCAAGTCGCTTAGTGGGTAGCGGGGGGCCAACGAACACCGGGGAGCTGTTTTTT. The rearrangement joins TRBV12-2 to TRBJ2-2; the table's D call of TRBD2 was not tested on the DNA. TRBV12-2 is marked as a pseudogene. This CDR3 spans 19 amino acids.

The J gene is TRBJ1-1, the V gene TRBV27; possibly TRBD1 for D (5 bases). Germline CDR1 reads MNHEY; CDR2 reads SMNVEV (reference sequence). V lost 5 bases, J lost 6 bases, and 28 bases lay in between. This CDR3 has 18 amino acids. CDR3 nucleotides: TGTGCCAGCAGTCCGATCCCCCACCCTGCGGCAGGGTCTTCTGAAGCTTTCTTT. Translation: CASSPIPHPAAGSSEAFF.

In regard to this clone: Other nucleotide sequences in the sample specify the same CDR3. The gene calls are TRBV5-1 and TRBJ2-1; 7 bases line up with TRBD1. The V and J ends lost 4 bases and 0 bases, in that order; junction bases with no gene match: 4. The CDR3 has 15 amino acids. Germline loops: CDR1 SGHRS, CDR2 YFSETQ. CDR3 in DNA: TGCGCCAGCAGCCCGGGACAGAGCTCCTACAATGAGCAGTTCTTC. It translates to CASSPGQSSYNEQFF.

The chain is built from TRBV5-1 and TRBJ2-6; no firm D call. Germline CDR1 SGHRS, CDR2 YFSETQ. Trimming removed 0 bases from V and 1 base from J, with 8 bases in between. The CDR3 length is 16 residues. The CDR3 sequence is CASSLASVSGANVLTF. The CDR3 nucleotides read TGCGCCAGCAGCTTGGCCTCCGTGTCTGGGGCCAACGTCCTGACTTTC.

J is TRBJ1-3 and V is TRBV11-1; TRBD1 matches at 9 bases. The CDR3 covers 16 residues. Germline V CDR1 and CDR2: SGHAT, FQDESV (reference sequence). V shed 4 bases, J shed 4 bases, and the junction held 8 bases outside the gene matches. CDR3 DNA: TGTGCCAGCAGCTCGTTGACAGGGGGAGTCGGAAACACCATATATTTT. As protein: CASSSLTGGVGNTIYF.

V and J are TRBV21-1 and TRBJ2-7; no check of the table's D call, TRBD1, against the DNA was made. TRBV21-1 is flagged as a pseudogene. The CDR3 runs to 17 residues. Written as DNA, the CDR3 is TGTGCCAGCCAGAGAGGTCGCTGGGGGCCAAAAGGGGACGAGCAGTACGTC. This gives the protein CASQRGRWGPKGDEQYV.

The chain links TRBV11-2 to TRBJ2-5; possible D gene TRBD2, 5 bases. Per the germline V gene, CDR1 is SGHAT and CDR2 is FQNNGV. The CDR3 sequence is 16 residues long. Trimming took off 5 bases at V and 1 base at J, with 17 bases between the two ends. The CDR3 DNA reads as TGTGCCAGCAGCCCCAGAACGGGGAGCCTCCAAGAGACCCAGTACTTC. Its protein is CASSPRTGSLQETQYF.

V and J are TRBV19 and TRBJ2-5; 8 bases align to TRBD1. CDR1 and CDR2 from the germline V gene are LNHDA and SQIVND (reference sequence). Trimming cost V 4 bases and J 4 bases; bases outside gene matches: 2. The CDR3 is 13 amino acids. This chain's CDR3 is CASSNGQGETQYF. The CDR3, as DNA: TGTGCCAGTAGTAACGGACAGGGAGAGACCCAGTACTTC.

The chain has TRBV4-1 and TRBJ2-3; 7 bases map to TRBD2. CDR1 MGHRA and CDR2 YSYEKL come from the germline V gene. The CDR3 is 16 residues long. J lost 5 bases, V lost 1 base, and 9 bases had no gene match. Here the CDR3 reads CASSQAVSSGRDTQYF. The DNA of the CDR3 is TGCGCCAGCAGCCAAGCGGTGTCTAGCGGCAGAGATACGCAGTATTTT.

V usage is TRBV3-1 (or the pseudogene TRBV3-2) and J usage is TRBJ1-1, with TRBD1 identical over 7 bases. From germline, CDR1 is LGHDT and CDR2 YNNKEL (reference sequence). There are 15 residues in the CDR3. J was trimmed by 6 bases and V by 9 bases; bases with no gene match: 16. The CDR3 loop is CASKQRLTGKAEAFF. CDR3 nucleotide sequence: TGTGCCAGTAAGCAGAGGTTGACAGGGAAGGCTGAAGCTTTCTTT.